Sequencing of this T cell receptor (beta chain) was carried out in a study of blood T cell repertoires in COVID-19. Study background: Collection of acute and convalescent COVID-19 samples took place in the United States, Italy and Spain.

Repertoires were generated with immunoSEQ multiplex PCR, while TCRdb's copy carries only in-frame clones and drops some. The table records some 150,000 clones, roughly 84% of them present only once. The CDR3 is 14 amino acids. CDR1 is SGHNT, CDR2 YYREEE, per germline (reference sequence). J lost 5 bases, V lost 4 bases, and 2 bases had no gene match. The chain links TRBV5-4 to TRBJ1-6, with 8 bases that match TRBD1. The clonotype comes from a woman between 50 and 59 years old who had been exposed to COVID-19. The sequenced material came from PBMCs or T cells enriched from blood (not recorded which). CDR3 DNA: TGTGCCAGCAGCCTACAGGGGGATAATTCACCCCTCCACTTT. Residues: CASSLQGDNSPLHF.